The T cell receptor (beta chain) described here comes from a study of cytomegalovirus exposure and HLA in healthy donors. Overall study results and limits: Usually a TCR sequence was rare, but some public TCRs were found in many donors.

Measured with immunoSEQ multiplex PCR; TCRdb has only the in-frame clones, and not every one. The table has tens of thousands of clones, 95% seen once. An approximately 120-subject validation cohort, separate from the roughly 680-subject first cohort, supplied the donors. In regard to this clone: The antigen is undetermined.

Sequencing was carried out using PBMCs. This clonotype was sampled from a woman under 30 in good health and CMV-seropositive.

The CDR3 reads CASSSGLAYEQYF. The CDR3 coding sequence is TGTGCCAGCAGCTCGGGACTAGCCTACGAGCAGTACTTC. This chain uses TRBV11-2 with TRBJ2-7; 8 bases match TRBD2. The J segment lost 2 bases and the V segment lost 4 bases, leaving 1 base of the junction unmatched. The CDR3 is 13 residues long. In germline, CDR1 is SGHAT, CDR2 FQNNGV.